The TCR beta chain under discussion was sequenced for a study of blood T cell repertoires in COVID-19. Background on the study: Collection of acute and convalescent COVID-19 samples took place in the United States, Italy and Spain. The analysed material was cDNA or gDNA that came from T cells, B-cell-depleted T cells, or PBMCs.

Original data processing: Reference gene primers were amplified, and this amplification served to estimate nucleated cell counts. The table came from immunoSEQ multiplex PCR; TCRdb's copy has only in-frame clones and leaves some out. V and J calls and clone size are copied from that table; D and trimming were computed from the DNA. The data hold 300,000 to 400,000 clones, with around 80% observed a single time. Trimming took 2 bases from V and 3 from J; bases not matched to a gene: 4. Germline CDR1 is SGDLS and CDR2 is YYNGEE. The CDR3 is 14 residues long. This receptor was identified in a man aged 25 to 45 with active or convalescent COVID-19. The J gene is TRBJ2-7, the V gene TRBV9; 8 bases map to TRBD2. Sequenced: peripheral blood. For the CDR3, the DNA is TGTGCCAGCAGCGTGGGACTAGAAGTCTACGAGCAGTACTTC. This sequence encodes CASSVGLEVYEQYF.